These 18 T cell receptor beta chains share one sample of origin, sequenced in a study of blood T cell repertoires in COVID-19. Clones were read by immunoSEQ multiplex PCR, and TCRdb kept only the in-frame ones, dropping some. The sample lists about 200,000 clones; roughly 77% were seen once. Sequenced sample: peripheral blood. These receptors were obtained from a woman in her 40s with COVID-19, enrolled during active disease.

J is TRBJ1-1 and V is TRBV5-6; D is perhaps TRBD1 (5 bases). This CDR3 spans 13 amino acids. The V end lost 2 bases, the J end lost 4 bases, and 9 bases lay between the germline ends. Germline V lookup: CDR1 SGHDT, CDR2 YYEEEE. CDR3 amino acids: CASSFQGFTEAFF. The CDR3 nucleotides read TGTGCCAGCAGCTTCCAGGGTTTCACTGAAGCTTTCTTT.

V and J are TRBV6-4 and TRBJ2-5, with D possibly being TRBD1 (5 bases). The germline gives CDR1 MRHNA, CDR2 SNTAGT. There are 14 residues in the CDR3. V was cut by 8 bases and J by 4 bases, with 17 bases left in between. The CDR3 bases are TGTGCCAGCTCTATAGATAGGGGTCGAGAGACCCAGTACTTC. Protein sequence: CASSIDRGRETQYF.

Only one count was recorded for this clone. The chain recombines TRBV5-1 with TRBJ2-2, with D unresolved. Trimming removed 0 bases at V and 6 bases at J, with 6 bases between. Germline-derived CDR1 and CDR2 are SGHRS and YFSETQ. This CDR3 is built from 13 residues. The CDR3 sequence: CASSLGASGELFF. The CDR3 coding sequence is TGCGCCAGCAGCTTGGGGGCTTCCGGGGAGCTGTTTTTT. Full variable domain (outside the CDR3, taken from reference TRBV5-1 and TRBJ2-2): KAGVTQTPRYLIKTRGQQVTLSCSPISGHRSVSWYQQTPGQGLQFLFEYFSETQRNKGNFPGRFSGRQFSNSRSEMNVSTLELGDSALYLCASSLGASGELFFGEGSRLTVL.

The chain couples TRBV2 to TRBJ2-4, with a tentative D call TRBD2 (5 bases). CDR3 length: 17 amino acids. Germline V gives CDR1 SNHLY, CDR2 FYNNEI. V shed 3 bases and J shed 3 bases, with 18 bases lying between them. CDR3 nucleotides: TGTGCCAGCAGTGAGGGAGTTCCCGTACAGCTCAAAAACATTCAGTACTTC. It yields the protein CASSEGVPVQLKNIQYF.

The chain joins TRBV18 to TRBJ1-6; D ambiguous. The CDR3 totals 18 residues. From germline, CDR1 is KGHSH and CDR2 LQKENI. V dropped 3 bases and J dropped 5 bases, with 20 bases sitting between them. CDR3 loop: CASSPSRGSGVHNSPLHF. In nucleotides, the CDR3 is TGTGCCAGCTCACCCTCAAGAGGTTCTGGCGTACATAATTCACCCCTCCACTTT.

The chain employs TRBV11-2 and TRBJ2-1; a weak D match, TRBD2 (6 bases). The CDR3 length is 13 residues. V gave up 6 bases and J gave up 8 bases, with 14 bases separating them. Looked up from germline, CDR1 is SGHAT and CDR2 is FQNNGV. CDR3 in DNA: TGTGCCAGCAGGATGTCTAGCGTCGATGAGCAGTTCTTC. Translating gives CASRMSSVDEQFF.

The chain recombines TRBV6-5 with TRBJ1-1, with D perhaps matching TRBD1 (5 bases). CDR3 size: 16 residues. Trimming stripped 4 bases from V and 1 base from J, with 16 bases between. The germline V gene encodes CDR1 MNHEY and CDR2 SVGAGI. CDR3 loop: CASSFGIQDPNTEAFF. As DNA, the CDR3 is TGTGCCAGCAGTTTTGGCATACAGGACCCGAACACTGAAGCTTTCTTT.

The CDR3 region is CASSRTGVDSPLHF. The CDR3 DNA sequence: TGTGCCAGCAGCCGGACAGGGGTTGACTCACCCCTCCACTTT. This sequence joins TRBV3-1 (or the pseudogene TRBV3-2) and TRBJ1-6; 9 bases agree with TRBD1. V was pared by 4 bases and J by 10 bases, with 5 bases of the junction left unmatched. Germline values: CDR1 LGHDT, CDR2 YNNKEL (reference sequence). The CDR3 consists of 14 residues.

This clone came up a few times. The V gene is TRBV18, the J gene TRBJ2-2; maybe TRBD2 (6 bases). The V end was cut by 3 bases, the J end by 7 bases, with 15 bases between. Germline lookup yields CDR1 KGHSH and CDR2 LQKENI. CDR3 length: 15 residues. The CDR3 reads CASSPRRDSDGELFF. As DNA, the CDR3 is TGTGCCAGCTCACCCAGGAGGGATTCGGACGGGGAGCTGTTTTTT.

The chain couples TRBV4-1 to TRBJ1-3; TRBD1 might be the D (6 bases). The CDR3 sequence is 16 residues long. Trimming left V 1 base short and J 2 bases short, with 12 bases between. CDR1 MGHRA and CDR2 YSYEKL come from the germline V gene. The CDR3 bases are TGCGCCAGCAGCCAAGGGGGGCCTACAGCTGGAAACACCATATATTTT. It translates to CASSQGGPTAGNTIYF.

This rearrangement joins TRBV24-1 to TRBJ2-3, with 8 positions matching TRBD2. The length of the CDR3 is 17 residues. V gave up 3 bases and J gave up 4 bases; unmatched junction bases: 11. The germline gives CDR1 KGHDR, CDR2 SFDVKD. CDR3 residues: CATSDARGGGNSDTQYF. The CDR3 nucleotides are TGTGCCACCAGTGATGCCCGGGGGGGCGGGAATTCAGATACGCAGTATTTT.

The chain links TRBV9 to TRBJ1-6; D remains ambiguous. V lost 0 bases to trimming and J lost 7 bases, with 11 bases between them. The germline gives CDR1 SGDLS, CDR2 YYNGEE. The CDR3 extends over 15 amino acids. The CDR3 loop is CASSVEGVGNSPLHF. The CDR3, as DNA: TGTGCCAGCAGCGTAGAGGGAGTTGGGAATTCACCCCTCCACTTT.

As DNA, the CDR3 is TGTGCCAGCAGCGACCCCTACTCGGGACAGGGTTATGAAAAACTGTTTTTT. Translated, it gives CASSDPYSGQGYEKLFF. This chain links TRBV7-8 with TRBJ1-4, with 9 bases that match TRBD1. CDR3 length: 17 amino acids. The V and J ends lost 5 bases and 6 bases, in that order; junction bases with no gene match: 13. CDR1 and CDR2 from the germline V gene are SGHVS and FQNEAQ.

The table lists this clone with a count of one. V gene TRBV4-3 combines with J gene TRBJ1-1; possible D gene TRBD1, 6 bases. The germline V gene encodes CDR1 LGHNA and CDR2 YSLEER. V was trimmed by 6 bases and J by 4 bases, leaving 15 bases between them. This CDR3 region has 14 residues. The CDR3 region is CASSKGGAGTEAFF. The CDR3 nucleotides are TGCGCCAGCAGTAAAGGGGGGGCTGGCACTGAAGCTTTCTTT.

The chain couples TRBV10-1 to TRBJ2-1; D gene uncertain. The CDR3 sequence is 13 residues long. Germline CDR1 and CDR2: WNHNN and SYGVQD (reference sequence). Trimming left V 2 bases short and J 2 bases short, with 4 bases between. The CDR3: CASSEQAYNEQFF. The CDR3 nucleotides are TGCGCCAGCAGTGAGCAGGCCTACAATGAGCAGTTCTTC.

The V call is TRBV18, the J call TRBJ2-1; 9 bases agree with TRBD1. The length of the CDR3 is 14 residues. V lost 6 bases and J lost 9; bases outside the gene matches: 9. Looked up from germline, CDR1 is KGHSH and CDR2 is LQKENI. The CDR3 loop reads CASSPKQGQGEQFF. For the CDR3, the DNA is TGTGCCAGCTCCCCAAAGCAGGGACAGGGTGAGCAGTTCTTC.

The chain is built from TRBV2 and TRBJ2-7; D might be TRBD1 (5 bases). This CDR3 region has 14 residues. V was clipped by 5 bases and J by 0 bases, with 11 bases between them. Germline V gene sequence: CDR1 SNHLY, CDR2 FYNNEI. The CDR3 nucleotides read TGTGCCAGCAGTCGCTCGACAGCCTCCTACGAGCAGTACTTC. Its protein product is CASSRSTASYEQYF.

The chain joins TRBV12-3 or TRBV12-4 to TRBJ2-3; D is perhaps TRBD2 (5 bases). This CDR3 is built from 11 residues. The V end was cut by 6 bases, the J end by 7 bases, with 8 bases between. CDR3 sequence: CASRRTHTQYF. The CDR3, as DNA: TGTGCCAGCAGGCGGACTCATACGCAGTATTTT.